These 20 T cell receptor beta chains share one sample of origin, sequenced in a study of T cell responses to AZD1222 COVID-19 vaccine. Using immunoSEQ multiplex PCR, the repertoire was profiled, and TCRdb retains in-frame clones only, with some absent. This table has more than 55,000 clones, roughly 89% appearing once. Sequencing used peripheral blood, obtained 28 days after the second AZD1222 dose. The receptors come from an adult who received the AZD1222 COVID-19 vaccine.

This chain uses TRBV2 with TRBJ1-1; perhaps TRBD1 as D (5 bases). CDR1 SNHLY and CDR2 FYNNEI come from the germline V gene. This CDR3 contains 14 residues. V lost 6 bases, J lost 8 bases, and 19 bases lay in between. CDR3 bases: TGTGCCAGCAGCCGGGACGGCCTTAAATGGGAAGCTTTCTTT. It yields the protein CASSRDGLKWEAFF.

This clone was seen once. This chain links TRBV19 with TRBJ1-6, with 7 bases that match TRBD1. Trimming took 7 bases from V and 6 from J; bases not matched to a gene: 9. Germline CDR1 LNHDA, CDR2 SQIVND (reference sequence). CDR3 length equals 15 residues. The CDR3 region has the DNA TGTGCCAGTAAATTGGGGAACAGGGGTAATTCACCCCTCCACTTT. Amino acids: CASKLGNRGNSPLHF.

Here the CDR3 reads CASSLAGVIEQYF. The CDR3, as DNA: TGTGCCAGCAGCCTAGCGGGGGTTATCGAGCAGTACTTC. The chain joins TRBV5-4 to TRBJ2-7; 10 bases fit TRBD2. This CDR3 contains 13 residues. Germline values: CDR1 SGHNT, CDR2 YYREEE (reference sequence). J lost 6 bases, V lost 4 bases, and 4 bases had no gene match.

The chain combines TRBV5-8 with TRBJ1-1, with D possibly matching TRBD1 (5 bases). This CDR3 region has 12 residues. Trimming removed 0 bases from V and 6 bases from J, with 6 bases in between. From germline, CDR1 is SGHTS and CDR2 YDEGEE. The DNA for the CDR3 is TGTGCCAGCAGCTTGGTGACAGCTGAAGCTTTCTTT. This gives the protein CASSLVTAEAFF. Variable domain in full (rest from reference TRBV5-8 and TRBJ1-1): EAGVTQSPTHLIKTRGQQATLRCSPISGHTSVYWYQQALGLGLQFLLWYDEGEERNRGNFPPRFSGRQFPNYSSELNVNALELEDSALYLCASSLVTAEAFFGQGTRLTVV.

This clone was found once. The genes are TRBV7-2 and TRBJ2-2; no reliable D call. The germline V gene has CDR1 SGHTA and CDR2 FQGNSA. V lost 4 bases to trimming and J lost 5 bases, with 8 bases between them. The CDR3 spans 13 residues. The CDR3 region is CASSSTRTGELFF. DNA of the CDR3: TGTGCCAGCAGCTCCACGAGGACCGGGGAGCTGTTTTTT.

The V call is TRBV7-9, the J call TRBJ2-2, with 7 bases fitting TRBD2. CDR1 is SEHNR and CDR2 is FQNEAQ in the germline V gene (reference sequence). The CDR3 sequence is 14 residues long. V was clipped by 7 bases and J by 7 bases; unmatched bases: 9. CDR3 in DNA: TGTGCCAGCAAATTTAGCGGGCTTATCGGGGAGCTGTTTTTT. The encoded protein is CASKFSGLIGELFF.

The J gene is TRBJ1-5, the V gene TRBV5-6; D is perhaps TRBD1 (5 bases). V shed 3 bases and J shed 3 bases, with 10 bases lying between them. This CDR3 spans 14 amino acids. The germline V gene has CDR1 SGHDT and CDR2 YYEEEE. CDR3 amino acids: CASSSGRINQPQHF. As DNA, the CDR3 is TGTGCCAGCAGCTCGGGACGGATCAATCAGCCCCAGCATTTT.

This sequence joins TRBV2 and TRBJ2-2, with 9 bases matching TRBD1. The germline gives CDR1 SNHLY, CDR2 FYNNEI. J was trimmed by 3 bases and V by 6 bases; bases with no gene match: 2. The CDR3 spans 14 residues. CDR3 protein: CASRGQGYTGELFF. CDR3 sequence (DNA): TGTGCCAGCAGAGGACAGGGGTACACCGGGGAGCTGTTTTTT.

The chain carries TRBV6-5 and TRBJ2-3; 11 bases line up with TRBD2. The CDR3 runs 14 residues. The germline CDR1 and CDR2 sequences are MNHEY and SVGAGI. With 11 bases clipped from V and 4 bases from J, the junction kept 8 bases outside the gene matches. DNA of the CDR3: TGTGCCGAATATAGCGGGAGGGCCGCAGATACGCAGTATTTT. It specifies CAEYSGRAADTQYF.

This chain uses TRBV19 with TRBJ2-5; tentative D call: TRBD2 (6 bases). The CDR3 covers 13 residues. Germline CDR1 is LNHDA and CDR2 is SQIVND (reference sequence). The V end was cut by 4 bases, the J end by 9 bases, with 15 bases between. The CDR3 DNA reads TGTGCCAGTAGTACGAGCGGGCGCGAGGCCCAGTACTTC. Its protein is CASSTSGREAQYF.

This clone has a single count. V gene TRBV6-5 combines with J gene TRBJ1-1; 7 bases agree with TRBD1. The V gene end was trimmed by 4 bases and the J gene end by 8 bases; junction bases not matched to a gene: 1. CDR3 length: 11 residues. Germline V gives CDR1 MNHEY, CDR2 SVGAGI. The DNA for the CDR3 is TGTGCCAGCAGTTTGACAGGGGAAGCTTTCTTT. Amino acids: CASSLTGEAFF.

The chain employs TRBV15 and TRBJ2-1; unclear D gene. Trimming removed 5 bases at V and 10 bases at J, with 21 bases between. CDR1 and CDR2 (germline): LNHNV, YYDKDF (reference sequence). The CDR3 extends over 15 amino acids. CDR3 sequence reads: CATSGDPSMGREQFF. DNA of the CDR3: TGTGCCACCAGCGGCGACCCCTCAATGGGTAGAGAGCAGTTCTTC.

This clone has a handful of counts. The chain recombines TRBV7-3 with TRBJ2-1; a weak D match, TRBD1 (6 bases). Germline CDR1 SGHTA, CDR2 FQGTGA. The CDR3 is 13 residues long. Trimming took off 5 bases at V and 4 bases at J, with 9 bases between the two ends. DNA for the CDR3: TGTGCCAGCAGCGAAACAGGGTACAATGAGCAGTTCTTC. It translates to CASSETGYNEQFF.

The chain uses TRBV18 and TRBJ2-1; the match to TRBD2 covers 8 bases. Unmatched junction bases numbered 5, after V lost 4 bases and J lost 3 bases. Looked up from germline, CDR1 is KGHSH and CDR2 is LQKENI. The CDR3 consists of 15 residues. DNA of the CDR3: TGTGCCAGCTCACAGGGACTAGAGCTCTACAATGAGCAGTTCTTC. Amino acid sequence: CASSQGLELYNEQFF.

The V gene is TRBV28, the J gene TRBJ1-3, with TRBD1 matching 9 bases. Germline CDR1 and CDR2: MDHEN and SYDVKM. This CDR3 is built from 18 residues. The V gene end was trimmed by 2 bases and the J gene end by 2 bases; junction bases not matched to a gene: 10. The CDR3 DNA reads TGTGCCAGCAGTTTACCCCAACAGGGGGCGTACCCTGGAAACACCATATATTTT. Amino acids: CASSLPQQGAYPGNTIYF.

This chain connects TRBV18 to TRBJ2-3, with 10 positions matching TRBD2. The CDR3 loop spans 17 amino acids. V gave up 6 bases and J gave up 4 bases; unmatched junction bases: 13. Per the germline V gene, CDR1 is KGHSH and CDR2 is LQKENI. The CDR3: CASSVLAGQPYADTQYF. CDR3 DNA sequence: TGTGCCAGCTCCGTACTAGCGGGACAACCCTACGCAGATACGCAGTATTTT.

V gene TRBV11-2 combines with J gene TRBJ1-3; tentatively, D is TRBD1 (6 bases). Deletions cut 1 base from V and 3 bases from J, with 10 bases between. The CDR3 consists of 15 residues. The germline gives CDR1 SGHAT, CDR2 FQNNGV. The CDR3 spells CASSLGGGNGNTIYF. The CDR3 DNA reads TGTGCCAGCAGCTTAGGCGGGGGCAATGGAAACACCATATATTTT. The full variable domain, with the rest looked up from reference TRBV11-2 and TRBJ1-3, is EAGVAQSPRYKIIEKRQSVAFWCNPISGHATLYWYQQILGQGPKLLIQFQNNGVVDDSQLPKDRFSAERLKGVDSTLKIQPAKLEDSAVYLCASSLGGGNGNTIYFGEGSWLTVV.

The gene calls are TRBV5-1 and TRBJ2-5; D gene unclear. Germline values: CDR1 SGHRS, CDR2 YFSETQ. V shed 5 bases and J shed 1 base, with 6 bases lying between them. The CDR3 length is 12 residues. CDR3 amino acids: CASRPTQETQYF. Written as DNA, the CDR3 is TGCGCCAGCAGACCAACCCAAGAGACCCAGTACTTC.

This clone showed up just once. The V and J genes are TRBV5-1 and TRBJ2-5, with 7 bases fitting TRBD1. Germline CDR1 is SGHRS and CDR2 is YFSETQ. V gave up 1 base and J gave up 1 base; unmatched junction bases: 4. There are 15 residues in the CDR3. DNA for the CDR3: TGCGCCAGCAGCTTGACAGGACAGGTCCAAGAGACCCAGTACTTC. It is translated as CASSLTGQVQETQYF.

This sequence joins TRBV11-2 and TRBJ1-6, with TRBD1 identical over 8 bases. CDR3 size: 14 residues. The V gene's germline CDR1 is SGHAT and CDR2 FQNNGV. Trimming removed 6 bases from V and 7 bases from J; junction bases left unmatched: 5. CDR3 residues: CASSIRQGNSPLHF. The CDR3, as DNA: TGTGCCAGCAGTATTCGACAGGGGAATTCACCCCTCCACTTT.